This T cell receptor beta chain was found in a study of T cell responses to AZD1222 COVID-19 vaccine. Overall study: Pooling was applied to second doses at about 4 or about 12 weeks. General study results and limits: Only after the peak T cell response were repertoires sampled. It should be noted that donors were predominantly white British and more often female, and clonal diversity was possibly underestimated. Spike-specific TCR breadth rose after two AZD1222 doses, and depth rose as well.

About this clone: Its antigen is currently unknown.

Only in-frame clones appear in the TCRdb table, and some are missing; sequencing was by immunoSEQ multiplex PCR. Among 150,000 to 200,000 clones listed, approximately 91% were seen once. The clonotype comes from an adult in good health. Source: peripheral blood, taken on day 0 of AZD1222 vaccination.

The CDR3 spells CASEGWTSGIYEQYF. In nucleotides, the CDR3 is TGTGCCAGCGAAGGTTGGACTAGCGGGATTTACGAGCAGTACTTC. The V and J genes are TRBV6-5 and TRBJ2-7; TRBD2 matches 12 bases. After removal of 8 bases from V and 4 bases from J, the junction contained 9 bases not matched to a gene. CDR3 length: 15 residues. CDR1 and CDR2 (germline): MNHEY, SVGAGI.